This T cell receptor beta chain came from a study of blood T cell repertoires in COVID-19. As for the study in general: The United States, Italy and Spain supplied acute and convalescent COVID-19 samples. The analysed material was cDNA or gDNA that came from T cells, B-cell-depleted T cells, or PBMCs.

V lost 7 bases, J lost 6 bases, and 13 bases lay in between. This CDR3 comprises 13 residues. Germline V lookup: CDR1 SGHRS, CDR2 YFSETQ. Under the authors' procedure: Estimation of nucleated cell counts was performed using reference gene primer amplification. Measured with immunoSEQ multiplex PCR; TCRdb has only the in-frame clones, and not every one. V and J calls and clone size come straight from that table; D and trimming were deduced from the DNA. The table shows some 210,000 clones, with approximately 81% occurring only once. Sequenced input: peripheral blood. The genes are TRBV5-1 and TRBJ2-2, with a possible D match to TRBD2 (5 bases). The sequence was collected from a human donor in a cohort sampled during active COVID-19. CDR3 sequence (DNA): TGCGCCAGCGCCGTAATGGAGGCCGGGGAGCTGTTTTTT. This codes for CASAVMEAGELFF.